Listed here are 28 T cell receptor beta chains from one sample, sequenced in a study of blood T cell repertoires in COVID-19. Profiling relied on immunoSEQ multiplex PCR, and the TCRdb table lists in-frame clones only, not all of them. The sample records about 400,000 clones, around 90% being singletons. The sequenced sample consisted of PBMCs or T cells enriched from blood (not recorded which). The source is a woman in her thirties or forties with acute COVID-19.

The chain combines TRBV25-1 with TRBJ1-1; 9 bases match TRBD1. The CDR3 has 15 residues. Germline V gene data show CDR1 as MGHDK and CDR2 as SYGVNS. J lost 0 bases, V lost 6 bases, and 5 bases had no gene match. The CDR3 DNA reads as TGTGCCAGCAGCCCCGGGACAGGGATGAACACTGAAGCTTTCTTT. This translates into CASSPGTGMNTEAFF.

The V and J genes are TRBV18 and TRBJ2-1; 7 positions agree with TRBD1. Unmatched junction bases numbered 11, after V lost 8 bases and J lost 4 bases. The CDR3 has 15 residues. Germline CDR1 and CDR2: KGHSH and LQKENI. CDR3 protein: CASLGLQGVYNEQFF. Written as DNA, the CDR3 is TGTGCCAGCCTAGGGCTGCAGGGGGTTTACAATGAGCAGTTCTTC.

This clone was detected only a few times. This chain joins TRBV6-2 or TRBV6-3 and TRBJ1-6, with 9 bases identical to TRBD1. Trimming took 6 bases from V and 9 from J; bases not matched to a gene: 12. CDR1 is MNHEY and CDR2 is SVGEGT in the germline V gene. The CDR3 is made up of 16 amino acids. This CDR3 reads CASSHRPGQGFSPLHF. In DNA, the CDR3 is TGTGCCAGCAGCCATCGGCCGGGACAGGGATTTTCACCCCTCCACTTT.

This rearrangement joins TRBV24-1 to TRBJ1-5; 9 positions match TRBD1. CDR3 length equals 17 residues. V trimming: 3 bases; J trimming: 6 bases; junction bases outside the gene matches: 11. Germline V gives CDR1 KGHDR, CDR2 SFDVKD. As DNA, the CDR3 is TGTGCCACCAGTGATCGCCCTGAGGGACAGGGAGCTCAGCCCCAGCATTTT. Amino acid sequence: CATSDRPEGQGAQPQHF.

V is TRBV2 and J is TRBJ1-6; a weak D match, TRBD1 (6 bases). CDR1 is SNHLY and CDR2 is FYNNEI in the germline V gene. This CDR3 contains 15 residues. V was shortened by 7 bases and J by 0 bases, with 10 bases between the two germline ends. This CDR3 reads CASTVDSSYNSPLHF. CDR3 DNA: TGTGCCAGCACCGTGGACAGCTCCTATAATTCACCCCTCCACTTT.

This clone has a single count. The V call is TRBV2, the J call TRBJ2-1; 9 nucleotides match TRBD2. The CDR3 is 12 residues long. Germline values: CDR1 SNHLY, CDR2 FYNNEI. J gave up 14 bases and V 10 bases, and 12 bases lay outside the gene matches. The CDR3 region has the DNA TGTGCCACCAACCGCGGGACTAGCTCGAAGTTCTTC. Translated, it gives CATNRGTSSKFF.

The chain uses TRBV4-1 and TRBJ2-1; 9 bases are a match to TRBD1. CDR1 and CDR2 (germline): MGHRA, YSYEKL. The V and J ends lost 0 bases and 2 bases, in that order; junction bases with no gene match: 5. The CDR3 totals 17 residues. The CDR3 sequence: CASSQDRNRGPYNEQFF. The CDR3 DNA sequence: TGCGCCAGCAGCCAAGATCGGAACAGGGGGCCCTACAATGAGCAGTTCTTC.

CDR3 sequence (DNA): TGTGCCACCAGCAGAGATTTTGGCGGTCGAAGCACAGATACGCAGTATTTT. It is translated as CATSRDFGGRSTDTQYF. This chain joins TRBV15 and TRBJ2-3; D not certain. Germline V gene sequence: CDR1 LNHNV, CDR2 YYDKDF (reference sequence). V lost 0 bases, J lost 0 bases, and 13 bases lay in between. This CDR3 spans 17 amino acids.

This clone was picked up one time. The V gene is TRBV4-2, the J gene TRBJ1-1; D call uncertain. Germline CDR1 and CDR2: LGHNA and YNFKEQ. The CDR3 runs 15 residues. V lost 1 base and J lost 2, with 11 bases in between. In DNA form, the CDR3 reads TGTGCCAGCAGCCAAGGGCTTCAGGATAACACTGAAGCTTTCTTT. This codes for CASSQGLQDNTEAFF.

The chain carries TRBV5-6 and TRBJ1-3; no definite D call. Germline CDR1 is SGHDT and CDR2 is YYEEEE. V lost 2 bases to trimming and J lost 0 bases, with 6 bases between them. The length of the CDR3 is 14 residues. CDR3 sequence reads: CASSFDISGNTIYF. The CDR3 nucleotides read TGTGCCAGCAGCTTCGACATCTCTGGAAACACCATATATTTT.

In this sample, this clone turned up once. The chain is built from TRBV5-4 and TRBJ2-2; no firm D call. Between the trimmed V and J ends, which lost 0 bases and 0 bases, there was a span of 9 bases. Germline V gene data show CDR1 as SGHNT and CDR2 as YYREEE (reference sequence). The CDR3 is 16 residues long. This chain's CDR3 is CASSLVRGANTGELFF. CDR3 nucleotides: TGTGCCAGCAGCTTGGTTCGAGGCGCGAACACCGGGGAGCTGTTTTTT.

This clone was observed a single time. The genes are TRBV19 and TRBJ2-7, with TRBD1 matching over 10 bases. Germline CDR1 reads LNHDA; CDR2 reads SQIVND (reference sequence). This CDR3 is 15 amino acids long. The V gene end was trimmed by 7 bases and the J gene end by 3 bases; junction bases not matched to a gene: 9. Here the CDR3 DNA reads TGTGCCAGTACCGCGGGACAGGGGCTTTACTACGAGCAGTACTTC. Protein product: CASTAGQGLYYEQYF.

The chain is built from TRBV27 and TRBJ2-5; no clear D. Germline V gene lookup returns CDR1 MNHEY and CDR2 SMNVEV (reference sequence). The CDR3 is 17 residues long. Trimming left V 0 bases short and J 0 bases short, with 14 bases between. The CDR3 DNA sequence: TGTGCCAGCAGTTTATCGTCGCATGTTATAGACCAAGAGACCCAGTACTTC. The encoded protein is CASSLSSHVIDQETQYF.

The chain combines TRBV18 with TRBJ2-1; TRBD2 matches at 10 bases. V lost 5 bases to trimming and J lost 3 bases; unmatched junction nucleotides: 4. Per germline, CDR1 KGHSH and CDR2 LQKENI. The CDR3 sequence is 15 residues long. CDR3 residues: CASSSSGGGYNEQFF. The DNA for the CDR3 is TGTGCCAGCTCATCTAGCGGGGGAGGCTACAATGAGCAGTTCTTC.

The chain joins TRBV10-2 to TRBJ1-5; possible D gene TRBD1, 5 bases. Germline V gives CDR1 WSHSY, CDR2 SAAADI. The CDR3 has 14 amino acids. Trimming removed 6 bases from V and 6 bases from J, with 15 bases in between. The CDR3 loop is CASRGPGGGQPQHF. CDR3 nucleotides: TGCGCCAGCAGGGGACCGGGGGGAGGTCAGCCCCAGCATTTT.

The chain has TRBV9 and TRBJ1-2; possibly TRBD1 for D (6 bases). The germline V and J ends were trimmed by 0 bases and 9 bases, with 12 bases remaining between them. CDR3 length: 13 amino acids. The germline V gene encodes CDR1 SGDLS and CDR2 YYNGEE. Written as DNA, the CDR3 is TGTGCCAGCAGCGTAGCTATTAGGGGGAGCTACACCTTC. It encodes CASSVAIRGSYTF. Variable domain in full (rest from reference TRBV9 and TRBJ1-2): DSGVTQTPKHLITATGQRVTLRCSPRSGDLSVYWYQQSLDQGLQFLIQYYNGEERAKGNILERFSAQQFPDLHSELNLSSLELGDSALYFCASSVAIRGSYTFGSGTRLTVV.

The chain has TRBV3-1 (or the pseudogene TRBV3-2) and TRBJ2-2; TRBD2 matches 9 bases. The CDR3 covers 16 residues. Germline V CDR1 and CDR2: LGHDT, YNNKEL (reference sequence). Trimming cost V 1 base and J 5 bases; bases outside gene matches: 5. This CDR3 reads CASSQVLAGPTGELFF. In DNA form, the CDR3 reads TGTGCCAGCAGCCAAGTACTAGCGGGTCCTACCGGGGAGCTGTTTTTT.

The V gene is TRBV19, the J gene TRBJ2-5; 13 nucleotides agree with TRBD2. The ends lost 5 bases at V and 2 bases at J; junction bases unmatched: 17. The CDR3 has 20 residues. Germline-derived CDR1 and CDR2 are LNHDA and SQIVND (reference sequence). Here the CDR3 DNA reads TGTGCCAGTAGTCCCCGCGGCGTTACTAGCGGGGGGGCAAGACAAGAGACCCAGTACTTC. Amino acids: CASSPRGVTSGGARQETQYF.

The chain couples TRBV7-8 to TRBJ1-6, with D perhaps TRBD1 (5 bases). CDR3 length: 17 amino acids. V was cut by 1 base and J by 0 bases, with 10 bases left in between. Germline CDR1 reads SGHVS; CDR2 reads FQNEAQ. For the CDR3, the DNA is TGTGCCAGCAGCTTAGAGGGGACTAGCTCCTATAATTCACCCCTCCACTTT. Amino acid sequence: CASSLEGTSSYNSPLHF.

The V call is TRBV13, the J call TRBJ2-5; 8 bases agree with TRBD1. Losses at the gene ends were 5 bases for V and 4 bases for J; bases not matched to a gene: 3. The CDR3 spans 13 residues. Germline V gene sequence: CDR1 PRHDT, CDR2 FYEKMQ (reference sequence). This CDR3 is CASSQQGGETQYF. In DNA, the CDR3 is TGTGCCAGCAGCCAACAGGGGGGAGAGACCCAGTACTTC.

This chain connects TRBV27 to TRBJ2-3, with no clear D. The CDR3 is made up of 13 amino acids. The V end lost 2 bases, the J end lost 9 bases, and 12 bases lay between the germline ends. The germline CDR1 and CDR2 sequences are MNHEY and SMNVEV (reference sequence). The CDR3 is CASSLRVSRTQYF. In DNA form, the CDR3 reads TGTGCCAGCAGTTTACGTGTTTCCAGGACGCAGTATTTT.

DNA of the CDR3: TGTGCCATCAGTGTCAATTACGAGCAGTACTTC. Encoded protein: CAISVNYEQYF. The chain has TRBV10-3 and TRBJ2-7; D call uncertain. The germline gives CDR1 ENHRY, CDR2 SYGVKD. V was trimmed by 4 bases and J by 4 bases, leaving 5 bases between them. The CDR3 totals 11 residues.

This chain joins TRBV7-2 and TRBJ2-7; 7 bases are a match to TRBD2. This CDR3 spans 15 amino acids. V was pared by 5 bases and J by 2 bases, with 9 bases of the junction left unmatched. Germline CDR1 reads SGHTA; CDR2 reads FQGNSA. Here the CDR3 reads CASSVTLADAYEQYF. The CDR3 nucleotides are TGTGCCAGCAGCGTTACTCTAGCGGACGCCTACGAGCAGTACTTC.

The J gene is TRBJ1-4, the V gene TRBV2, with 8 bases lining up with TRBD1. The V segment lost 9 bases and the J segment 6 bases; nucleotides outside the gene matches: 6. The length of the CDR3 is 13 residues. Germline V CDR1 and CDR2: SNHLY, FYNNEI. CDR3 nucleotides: TGTGCCAGTAACCGGGACAGGCATGAAAAACTGTTTTTT. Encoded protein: CASNRDRHEKLFF.

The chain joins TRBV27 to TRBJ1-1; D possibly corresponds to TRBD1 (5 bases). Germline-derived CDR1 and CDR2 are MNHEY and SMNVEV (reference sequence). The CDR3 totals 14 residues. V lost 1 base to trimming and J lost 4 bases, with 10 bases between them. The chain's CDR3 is CASSLWGDRTEAFF. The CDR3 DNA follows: TGTGCCAGCAGTTTATGGGGGGATCGCACTGAAGCTTTCTTT.

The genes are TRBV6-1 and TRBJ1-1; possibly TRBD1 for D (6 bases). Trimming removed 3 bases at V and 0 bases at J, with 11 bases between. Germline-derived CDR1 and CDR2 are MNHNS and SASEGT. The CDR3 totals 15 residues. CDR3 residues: CASSDGGRVNTEAFF. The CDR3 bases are TGTGCCAGCAGTGATGGGGGCAGGGTGAACACTGAAGCTTTCTTT.

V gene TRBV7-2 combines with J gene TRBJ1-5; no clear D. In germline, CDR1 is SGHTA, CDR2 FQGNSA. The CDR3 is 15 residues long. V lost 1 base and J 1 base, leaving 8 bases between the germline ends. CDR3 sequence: CASSLVRVSNQPQHF. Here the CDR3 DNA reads TGTGCCAGCAGCTTAGTCCGGGTCAGCAATCAGCCCCAGCATTTT. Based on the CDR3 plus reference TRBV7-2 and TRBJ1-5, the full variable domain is GAGVSQSPSNKVTEKGKDVELRCDPISGHTALYWYRQSLGQGLEFLIYFQGNSAPDKSGLPSDRFSAERTGGSVSTLTIQRTQQEDSAVYLCASSLVRVSNQPQHFGDGTRLSIL.

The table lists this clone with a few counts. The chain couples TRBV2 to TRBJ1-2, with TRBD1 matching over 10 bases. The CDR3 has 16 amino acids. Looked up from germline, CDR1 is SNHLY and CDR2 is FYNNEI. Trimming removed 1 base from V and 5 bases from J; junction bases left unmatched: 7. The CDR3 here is CASSEGTGGGKYGYTF. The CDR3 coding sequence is TGTGCCAGCAGTGAAGGGACAGGGGGAGGGAAATATGGCTACACCTTC.